Listed below are T cell receptor beta chains from one sample, sequenced in a study of human T cells and chemical hapten exposure. Each CDR3 protein gets one entry after TCRdb re-called the RACE reads with MiXCR. The sample records around 85,000 distinct CDR3 sequences, 10% to 15% being singletons. The sample here was whole blood, taken in connection with sensitization to the hapten diphenylcyclopropenone (DPC). Receptors originate from a woman aged 45-59 years with alopecia areata. Some clones in this sample may be carry-over from other donors' samples. The conserved cysteine and the conserved F or W are not part of the CDR3 here. The order of the fields is V gene, CDR3 length, CDR3 protein.

v_gene: TRBV10-3
len: 10
CDR3aa: AISWTGNEQF

v_gene: TRBV12-3/TRBV12-4
len: 13
CDR3aa: ASSFQRGDNSPLH

v_gene: TRBV7-8
len: 12
CDR3aa: ASSRGEWNEKLF

v_gene: TRBV28
len: 12
CDR3aa: ASSLWAVNTEAF

v_gene: TRBV6-1
len: 11
CDR3aa: ASSQQGIYEQY

v_gene: TRBV28
len: 11
CDR3aa: AGQTGVNTEAF

v_gene: TRBV7-9
len: 15
CDR3aa: ASSSRLGLAGGDTQY

v_gene: TRBV19
len: 14
CDR3aa: ASSIGGQLAKNIQY

v_gene: TRBV29-1
len: 12
CDR3aa: SVGASGNTDTQY

v_gene: TRBV30
len: 15
CDR3aa: AWRPGTVSSGANVLT

v_gene: TRBV18
len: 14
CDR3aa: ASSPPSHRRGDTQY

v_gene: TRBV7-2
len: 13
CDR3aa: ASSIALGNHYGYT

v_gene: TRBV5-5
len: 12
CDR3aa: ASSLVTTNNEQF

v_gene: TRBV29-1
len: 10
CDR3aa: SVDVSLQTQY

v_gene: TRBV11-2
len: 14
CDR3aa: ASSLDSGAGANVLT

v_gene: TRBV27
len: 13
CDR3aa: ASSPRVFGSEKLF